This T cell receptor beta chain emerged from a study of T cells after yellow fever vaccination. Between the trimmed V and J ends, which lost 1 base and 4 bases, there was a span of 6 bases. Germline CDR1 reads LGHNA; CDR2 reads YSLEER. The CDR3 covers 13 residues. In TCRdb, the 5' RACE reads were re-called with MiXCR into one record per CDR3 protein. The table has about 400,000 distinct CDR3 sequences, roughly 6.2% seen once. The rearrangement uses TRBV4-3 and TRBJ2-3; the D is unclear. The specimen comprised PBMCs, sampled 5 days after the yellow fever booster vaccination. The TCR sequence derives from a man aged 25 to 40 who received the YFV17D yellow fever vaccine. CDR3 coding DNA: TGCGCCAGCAGCCAAGGCTTAGCAGATACGCAGTATTTT. Its translation is CASSQGLADTQYF.